The entry that follows covers one T cell receptor beta chain sequence. The antigen is undetermined. This sample is part of a study of beta chain features in type 1 diabetes. Whole-study findings and limits: Significant though moderate, a shortening of TCRB CDR3s appeared in all four CD4+ subsets of Type 1 diabetes patients.

The isolated RNA, all of it, was reverse transcribed, so expressed TCRB transcripts were what got sequenced. TCRdb keeps only in-frame clones here, not all; method: immunoSEQ multiplex PCR. The table has about 660,000 clones, roughly an eighth seen once. The source is a man younger than 35 with type 1 diabetes. The specimen sequenced was naive CD4+ T cells from blood.

In DNA, the CDR3 is TGCGCCAGCAGCCCGGACAGGGGGCATGCCGGGGAGCTGTTTTTT. Translation: CASSPDRGHAGELFF. The chain uses TRBV5-1 and TRBJ2-2; TRBD1 aligns across 11 bases. V shed 4 bases, J shed 6 bases, and the junction held 5 bases outside the gene matches. There are 15 residues in the CDR3. Germline loops: CDR1 SGHRS, CDR2 YFSETQ.